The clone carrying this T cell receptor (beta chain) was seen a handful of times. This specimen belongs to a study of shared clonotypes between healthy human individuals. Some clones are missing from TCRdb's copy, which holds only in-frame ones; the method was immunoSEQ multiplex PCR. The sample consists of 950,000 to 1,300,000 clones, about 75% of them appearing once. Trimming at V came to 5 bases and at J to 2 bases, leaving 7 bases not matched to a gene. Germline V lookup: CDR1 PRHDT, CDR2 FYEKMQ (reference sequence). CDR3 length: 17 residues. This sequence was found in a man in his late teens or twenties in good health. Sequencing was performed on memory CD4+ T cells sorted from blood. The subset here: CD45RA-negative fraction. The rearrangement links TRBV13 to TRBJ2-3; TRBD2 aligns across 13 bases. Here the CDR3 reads CASSARLAGGLTDTQYF. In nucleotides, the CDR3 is TGTGCCAGCAGCGCCCGACTAGCGGGGGGTCTCACAGATACGCAGTATTTT.